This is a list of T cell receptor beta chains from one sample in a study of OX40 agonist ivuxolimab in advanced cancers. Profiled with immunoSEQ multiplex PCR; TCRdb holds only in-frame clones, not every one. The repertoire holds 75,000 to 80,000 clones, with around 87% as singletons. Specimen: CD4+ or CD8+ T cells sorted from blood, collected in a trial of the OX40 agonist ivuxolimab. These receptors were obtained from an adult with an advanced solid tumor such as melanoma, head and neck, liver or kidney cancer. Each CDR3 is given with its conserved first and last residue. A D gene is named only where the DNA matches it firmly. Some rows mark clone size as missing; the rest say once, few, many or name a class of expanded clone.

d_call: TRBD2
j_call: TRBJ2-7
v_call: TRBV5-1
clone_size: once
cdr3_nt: TGCGCCAGCAGCGCGACTAGCGGGTCCTACGAGCAGTACTTC
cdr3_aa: CASSATSGSYEQYF

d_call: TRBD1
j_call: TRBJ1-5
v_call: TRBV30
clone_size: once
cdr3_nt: TGTGCCTGGAGTGTACCCGACAGGGCAAACAATCAGCCCCAGCATTTT
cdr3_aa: CAWSVPDRANNQPQHF

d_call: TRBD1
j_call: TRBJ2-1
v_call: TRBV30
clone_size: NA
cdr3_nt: TGTGCCTGGAGTGCCTTGGACAGGGGGTACAATGAGCAGTTCTTC
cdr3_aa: CAWSALDRGYNEQFF

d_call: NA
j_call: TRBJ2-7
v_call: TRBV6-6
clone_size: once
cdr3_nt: TGTGCCAGCAGACCCAAAGGACTTTACGAGCAGTACTTC
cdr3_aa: CASRPKGLYEQYF

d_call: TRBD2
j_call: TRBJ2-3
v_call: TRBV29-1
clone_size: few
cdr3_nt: TGCAGCGTAAAATCTAGCGGGAGGACAGATACGCAGTATTTT
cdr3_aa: CSVKSSGRTDTQYF

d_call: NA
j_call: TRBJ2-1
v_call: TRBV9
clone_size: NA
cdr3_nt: TGTGCCAGCAGCCCGAGGGGAAGAACTTCGACGGCCTACAATGAGCAGTTCTTC
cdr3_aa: CASSPRGRTSTAYNEQFF

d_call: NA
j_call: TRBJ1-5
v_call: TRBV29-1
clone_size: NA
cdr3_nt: TGCAGCGTTGGCGTTACGGGAAATCAGCCCCAGCATTTT
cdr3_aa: CSVGVTGNQPQHF

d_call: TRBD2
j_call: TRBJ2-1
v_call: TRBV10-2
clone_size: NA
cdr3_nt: TGCGCCAGCAGCGCCGTAGCGGGCCATGAGCAGTTCTTC
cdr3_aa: CASSAVAGHEQFF

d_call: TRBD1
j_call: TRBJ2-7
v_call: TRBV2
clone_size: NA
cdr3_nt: TGTGCCAGCAGTGTAGACAGGGGGCCCTACGAGCAGTACTTC
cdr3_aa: CASSVDRGPYEQYF

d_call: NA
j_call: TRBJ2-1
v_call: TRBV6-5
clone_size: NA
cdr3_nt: TGTGCCAGCAGTTACTCCGGGGACGCGAACAATGAGCAGTTCTTC
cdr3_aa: CASSYSGDANNEQFF

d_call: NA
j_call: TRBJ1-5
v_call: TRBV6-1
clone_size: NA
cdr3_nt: TGTGCCAGCAGTGAAGTGGGTGGAGATCAGCCCCAGCATTTT
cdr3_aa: CASSEVGGDQPQHF

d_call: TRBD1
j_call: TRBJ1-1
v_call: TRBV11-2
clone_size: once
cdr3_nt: TGTGCCAGCAGCTTAAGCGGGGGGACAGGGTCTGAAGCTTTCTTT
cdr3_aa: CASSLSGGTGSEAFF

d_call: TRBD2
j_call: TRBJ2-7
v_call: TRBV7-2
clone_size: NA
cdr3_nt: TGTGCCAGCAGCCCCATGGGGGGGATCTACGAGCAGTACTTC
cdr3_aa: CASSPMGGIYEQYF

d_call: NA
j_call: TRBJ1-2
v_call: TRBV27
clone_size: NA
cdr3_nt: TGTGCCAGCAGTTTAGAGGCGGGTAGTAACTATGGCTACACCTTC
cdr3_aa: CASSLEAGSNYGYTF

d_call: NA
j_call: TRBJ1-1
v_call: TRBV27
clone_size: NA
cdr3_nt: TGTGCCAGCAGCGGTCTGGGCACTGAAGCTTTCTTT
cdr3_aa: CASSGLGTEAFF